This record covers a single T cell receptor beta chain. The antigen is unknown. The germline V gene has CDR1 GTSNPN and CDR2 SVGIG (reference sequence). V dropped 2 bases and J dropped 2; count of bases not matched to a gene: 2. There are 14 residues in the CDR3. This record comes from a study of CD8 T cells in ankylosing spondylitis. Study-level points and caveats: Made up of about eight highly homologous variants, a TCR beta motif appeared characteristic of ankylosing spondylitis blood.

Quantitative 5'-RACE with molecular barcodes generated TCR beta libraries. TCRdb reprocessed the 5' RACE reads via MiXCR and lists one record per CDR3 protein. Of 300,000 to 400,000 distinct CDR3 sequences listed, more than 20% are singletons. The TCR was taken from a male donor with ankylosing spondylitis. The V call is TRBV30, the J call TRBJ2-1; the match to TRBD2 covers 8 bases. Sequencing input: blood, either unsorted or a sorted T cell fraction (not recorded which). The CDR3 protein is CAWSSGSPYNEQFF. CDR3 DNA: TGTGCCTGGAGTAGCGGGAGTCCCTACAATGAGCAGTTCTTC.